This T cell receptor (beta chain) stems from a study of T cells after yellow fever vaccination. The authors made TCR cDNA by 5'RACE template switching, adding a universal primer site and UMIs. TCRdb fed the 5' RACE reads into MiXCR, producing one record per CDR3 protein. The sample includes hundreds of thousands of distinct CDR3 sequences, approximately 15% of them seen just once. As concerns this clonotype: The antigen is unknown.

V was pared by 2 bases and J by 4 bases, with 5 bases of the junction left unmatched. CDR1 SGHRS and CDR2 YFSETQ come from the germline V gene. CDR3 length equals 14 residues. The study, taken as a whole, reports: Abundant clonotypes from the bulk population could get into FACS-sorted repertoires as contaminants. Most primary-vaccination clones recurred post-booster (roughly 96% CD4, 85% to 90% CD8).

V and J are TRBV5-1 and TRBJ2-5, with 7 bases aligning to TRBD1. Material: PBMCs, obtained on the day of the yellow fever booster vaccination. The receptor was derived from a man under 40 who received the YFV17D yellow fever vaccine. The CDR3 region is CASSLQGIGETQYF. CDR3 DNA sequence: TGCGCCAGCAGCTTACAGGGGATCGGAGAGACCCAGTACTTC.